The 29 T cell receptor beta chains in this list originate from one sample, sequenced in a study of blood T cells in healthy people across ages. Primers used in a second PCR of about 7 to 11 cycles were a sample-barcoded 5' primer and a J-beta primer mix. MiXCR, applied by TCRdb to the 5' RACE reads, yields one record per CDR3 protein. The repertoire holds 800,000 to 950,000 distinct CDR3 sequences, with around 36% as singletons. The sample consisted of blood. The source is a man between 18 and 29 years old in good health.

In its sample, this clonotype was seen a few times. The chain combines TRBV20-1 with TRBJ2-4, with D perhaps TRBD1 (6 bases). The J call is in doubt because the DNA end fits TRBJ2-7 better. The V gene's germline CDR1 is DFQATT and CDR2 SNEGSKA (reference sequence). This CDR3 has 13 residues. The CDR3 loop reads CSARVGAVNEQYF. The CDR3 bases are TGCAGTGCTAGAGTGGGGGCGGTTAACGAGCAGTACTTC.

This clonotype was observed a handful of times. The chain has TRBV5-1 and TRBJ1-2; no clear D. The CDR3 is made up of 16 amino acids. Germline CDR1 and CDR2: SGHRS and YFSETQ. Deletions cut 1 base from V and 0 bases from J, with 13 bases between. CDR3 region: CASSLSDGRANYGYTF. In DNA, the CDR3 is TGCGCCAGCAGCTTGTCGGACGGAAGAGCTAACTATGGCTACACCTTC.

This clonotype was detected a few times. V gene TRBV7-9 combines with J gene TRBJ1-1; 8 nucleotides align to TRBD1. CDR3 size: 15 residues. Germline V gene sequence: CDR1 SEHNR, CDR2 FQNEAQ (reference sequence). The V gene end was trimmed by 5 bases and the J gene end by 4 bases; junction bases not matched to a gene: 9. CDR3 residues: CASSTDPTGGTEAFF. DNA for the CDR3: TGTGCCAGCAGCACAGACCCCACAGGGGGCACTGAAGCTTTCTTT.

This clonotype has only a few counts. The rearrangement links TRBV21-1 to TRBJ1-4; the table's D gene call, TRBD1, was not cross checked with the DNA. TRBV21-1 is reported as a pseudogene. This CDR3 has 16 amino acids. CDR3 region: CASPRGPQNSVEKLFF. CDR3 coding DNA: TGTGCCAGCCCGAGGGGACCCCAAAACAGCGTTGAAAAACTGTTTTTT.

This clonotype turned up a few times. The rearrangement joins TRBV28 to TRBJ2-7; 10 bases align to TRBD1. The DNA end is a closer match to TRBJ2-5, so the J assignment may be wrong. This CDR3 spans 14 amino acids. CDR1 is MDHEN and CDR2 is SYDVKM in the germline V gene. This chain's CDR3 is CASEGQGKGETQYF. In DNA, the CDR3 is TGTGCCAGCGAGGGACAGGGGAAGGGCGAGACCCAGTACTTC.

The V gene is TRBV12-3 or TRBV12-4, the J gene TRBJ1-1; D perhaps matches TRBD1 (5 bases). The CDR3 length is 13 residues. Trimming removed 5 bases from V and 4 bases from J, with 11 bases in between. In nucleotides, the CDR3 is TGTGCCAGCAGTCCGGGGCCCATCACTGAAGCTTTCTTT. As protein: CASSPGPITEAFF.

This chain links TRBV14 with TRBJ1-1; D unresolved. V dropped 1 base and J dropped 10 bases, with 10 bases sitting between them. The CDR3 loop spans 12 amino acids. Germline CDR1 is SGHDN and CDR2 is FVKESK. CDR3 region: CASSQASLGAFF. The DNA of the CDR3 is TGTGCCAGCAGCCAAGCGTCTCTGGGAGCTTTCTTT.

The V call is TRBV4-1, the J call TRBJ2-3; D uncertain. The CDR3 has 15 residues. From germline, CDR1 is MGHRA and CDR2 YSYEKL. The V and J ends lost 1 base and 0 bases respectively, with 8 bases between them. This CDR3 is CASSQGLRSTDTQYF. The CDR3 DNA sequence: TGCGCCAGCAGCCAAGGCCTCAGAAGCACAGATACGCAGTATTTT.

The V call is TRBV3-1, the J call TRBJ2-4; TRBD1 is a possible D gene (5 bases). V lost 0 bases and J 10 bases, leaving 13 bases between the germline ends. The CDR3 spans 14 residues. Looked up from germline, CDR1 is LGHDT and CDR2 is YNNKEL (reference sequence). CDR3 DNA: TGTGCCAGCAGCCAAGAGGGGCCGGGTCCGATTCAGTACTTC. This gives the protein CASSQEGPGPIQYF. The full variable domain, its missing parts supplied by reference TRBV3-1 and TRBJ2-4, is DTAVSQTPKYLVTQMGNDKSIKCEQNLGHDTMYWYKQDSKKFLKIMFSYNNKELIINETVPNRFSPKSPDKAHLNLHINSLELGDSAVYFCASSQEGPGPIQYFGAGTRLSVL.

CDR3 protein: CASSGDVYGYTF. The CDR3 DNA follows: TGTGCCAGCAGTGGCGACGTCTATGGCTACACCTTC. J is TRBJ1-2 and V is TRBV12-3 or TRBV12-4; D unclear. V lost 5 bases, J lost 4 bases, and 8 bases lay in between. The CDR3 has 12 residues.

The chain joins TRBV20-1 to TRBJ2-3; 8 bases fit TRBD1. Germline trimming cut 4 bases from V and 5 bases from J; bases unmatched to any gene: 2. The CDR3 spans 12 residues. The germline V gene encodes CDR1 DFQATT and CDR2 SNEGSKA (reference sequence). CDR3 sequence reads: CSATGGRDTQYF. In DNA, the CDR3 is TGCAGTGCTACAGGGGGCAGAGATACGCAGTATTTT.

This clonotype appeared many times. The chain carries TRBV5-1 and TRBJ2-7, with 8 bases fitting TRBD2. J gave up 7 bases and V 2 bases, and 8 bases lay outside the gene matches. The CDR3 has 14 amino acids. Germline V gene data show CDR1 as SGHRS and CDR2 as YFSETQ. The chain's CDR3 is CASSLSGGLEEQYF. CDR3 coding DNA: TGCGCCAGCAGCTTAAGCGGGGGACTAGAAGAGCAGTACTTC.

The V call is TRBV29-1, the J call TRBJ1-5, with D perhaps matching TRBD1 (6 bases). Per the germline V gene, CDR1 is SQVTM and CDR2 is ANQGSEA. V gave up 7 bases and J gave up 1 base, with 14 bases separating them. The CDR3 is 14 amino acids. CDR3 amino acids: CSALTGMSNQPQHF. In DNA, the CDR3 is TGCAGCGCCTTAACAGGGATGAGCAATCAGCCCCAGCATTTT.

This clonotype was observed a few times. The V call is TRBV12-3 or TRBV12-4, the J call TRBJ2-3; possibly TRBD1 for D (6 bases). V gave up 0 bases and J gave up 5 bases, with 15 bases separating them. This CDR3 contains 16 residues. In DNA form, the CDR3 reads TGTGCCAGCAGTTTAGCTAGGCGTGGGGGCGGAGATACGCAGTATTTT. This translates into CASSLARRGGGDTQYF.

Only a few counts were recorded for this clonotype. The rearrangement uses TRBV6-1 and TRBJ2-7, with no clear D. CDR1 is MNHNS and CDR2 is SASEGT in the germline V gene. The V gene lost 8 bases and the J gene lost 0 bases, with 5 bases spanning the gap. The CDR3 runs 11 residues. The DNA of the CDR3 is TGTGCCAGCGAAAGCTCCTACGAGCAGTACTTC. This sequence encodes CASESSYEQYF.

V and J are TRBV7-2 and TRBJ2-7, with 8 bases lining up with TRBD1. Germline CDR1 SGHTA, CDR2 FQGNSA. V lost 5 bases to trimming and J lost 4 bases; unmatched junction nucleotides: 7. This CDR3 is 14 amino acids long. The chain's CDR3 is CASSHDRGIYEQYF. The CDR3 nucleotides read TGTGCCAGCAGCCACGACAGGGGTATTTACGAGCAGTACTTC.

This chain links TRBV7-6 with TRBJ1-6; perhaps TRBD1 as D (6 bases). The V end was cut by 1 base, the J end by 7 bases, with 11 bases between. The CDR3 has 15 residues. In germline, CDR1 is SGHVS, CDR2 FNYEAQ. The CDR3 here is CASSLGRQENSPLHF. The CDR3 nucleotides read TGTGCCAGCAGCTTAGGAAGACAGGAGAATTCACCCCTCCACTTT.

In regard to this clonotype: It may be a read error: a sequence one base away is much more abundant. The chain uses TRBV7-2 and TRBJ2-3, with D unresolved. The CDR3 consists of 12 residues. V shed 3 bases and J shed 9 bases, with 10 bases lying between them. Germline loops: CDR1 SGHTA, CDR2 FQGNSA. The CDR3 DNA reads as TGTGCCAGCAGCTTGTGGTCCCCGACGCAGTATTTT. Translated, it gives CASSLWSPTQYF.

A few counts support this clonotype. V is TRBV7-3 and J is TRBJ2-1, with D maybe TRBD1 (6 bases). The J call may be wrong; the DNA end is better matched by TRBJ2-7. Germline CDR1 is SGHTA and CDR2 is FQGTGA. This CDR3 is built from 18 residues. DNA of the CDR3: TGTGCCAGCAGCTTCAGCCGGCAGGGGCGGAGCTCCTACAATGAGCAGTACTTC. Its protein product is CASSFSRQGRSSYNEQYF.

This chain links TRBV6-5 with TRBJ2-3; TRBD2 aligns across 9 bases. This CDR3 has 15 residues. J gave up 3 bases and V 6 bases, and 7 bases lay outside the gene matches. The germline V gene encodes CDR1 MNHEY and CDR2 SVGAGI. CDR3 loop: CASRQLAGSTDTQYF. DNA of the CDR3: TGTGCCAGCAGGCAGCTAGCGGGATCGACAGATACGCAGTATTTT.

This clonotype was counted a few times. V is TRBV5-5 and J is TRBJ2-7; D unclear. Trimming cost V 2 bases and J 7 bases, with 13 bases left between them. The germline CDR1 and CDR2 sequences are SGHKS and YYEKEE (reference sequence). The CDR3 consists of 13 residues. The CDR3 DNA reads TGTGCCAGCAGCTTAGCAAACGGTCATGAGCAGTACTTC. Translating it yields CASSLANGHEQYF.

This clonotype was picked up many times. The J gene is TRBJ2-7, the V gene TRBV6-5; TRBD2 aligns across 10 bases. V gave up 5 bases and J gave up 1 base; unmatched junction bases: 5. CDR1 MNHEY and CDR2 SVGAGI come from the germline V gene. There are 15 residues in the CDR3. CDR3 DNA: TGTGCCAGCAGTCCTGGACTAGCGGATTCCTACGAGCAGTACTTC. Protein sequence: CASSPGLADSYEQYF.

This clonotype has ten or more counts. This chain uses TRBV20-1 with TRBJ2-3; 11 bases agree with TRBD1. V shed 5 bases, J shed 2 bases, and the junction held 6 bases outside the gene matches. The length of the CDR3 is 15 residues. Germline loops: CDR1 DFQATT, CDR2 SNEGSKA (reference sequence). The chain's CDR3 is CSACLDRGLTDTQYF. The CDR3 DNA follows: TGCAGTGCTTGCCTGGACAGGGGGCTCACAGATACGCAGTATTTT.

A few counts support this clonotype. The chain has TRBV9 and TRBJ2-4; 8 bases are shared with TRBD2. Near its end, the DNA agrees better with TRBJ2-7, so the J call may be wrong. CDR1 SGDLS and CDR2 YYNGEE come from the germline V gene. The CDR3 has 16 amino acids. DNA for the CDR3: TGTGCCAGCAGCGCGGGCCCCGGGACTAGTCCCTTCGAGCAGTACTTC. It codes for CASSAGPGTSPFEQYF.

The table lists this clonotype with a few counts. The chain joins TRBV11-2 to TRBJ2-5; 7 nucleotides line up with TRBD1. Trimming removed 5 bases from V and 3 bases from J; junction bases left unmatched: 6. CDR1 is SGHAT, CDR2 FQNNGV, per germline. This CDR3 has 14 amino acids. DNA of the CDR3: TGTGCCAGCAGCGACCGGGACAGAAAAGAGACCCAGTACTTC. Encoded protein: CASSDRDRKETQYF. The complete variable domain, with remaining parts taken from reference TRBV11-2 and TRBJ2-5, reads EAGVAQSPRYKIIEKRQSVAFWCNPISGHATLYWYQQILGQGPKLLIQFQNNGVVDDSQLPKDRFSAERLKGVDSTLKIQPAKLEDSAVYLCASSDRDRKETQYFGPGTRLLVL.

The V call is TRBV14, the J call TRBJ2-4; 8 bases line up with TRBD1. Matching the DNA end better, TRBJ2-7 makes the J call doubtful. The CDR3 extends over 16 amino acids. Germline V gene lookup returns CDR1 SGHDN and CDR2 FVKESK. CDR3 in amino acids: CASSQVIQGVFYEQYF. In DNA form, the CDR3 reads TGTGCCAGCAGCCAAGTAATACAGGGGGTATTCTACGAGCAGTACTTC.

Concerning this clonotype: Its ends do not fully match the called genes, so a read error is possible. The chain carries TRBV2 and TRBJ1-1; possible D gene TRBD1, 6 bases. The CDR3 spans 12 residues. The germline V gene has CDR1 SNHLY and CDR2 FYNNEI. CDR3 sequence reads: CVSSTGFTEAFF. For the CDR3, the DNA is TGTGTCAGCAGTACAGGGTTTACTGAAGCTTTCTTT. Complete variable domain (other parts from reference TRBV2 and TRBJ1-1): EPEVTQTPSHQVTQMGQEVILRCVPISNHLYFYWYRQILGQKVEFLVSFYNNEISEKSEIFDDQFSVERPDGSNFTLKIRSTKLEDSAMYFCVSSTGFTEAFFGQGTRLTVV.

This clonotype was seen only a few times. The chain links TRBV20-1 to TRBJ1-2; no clear D. Germline loops: CDR1 DFQATT, CDR2 SNEGSKA (reference sequence). CDR3 size: 12 residues. Trimming removed 6 bases from V and 0 bases from J, with 8 bases in between. As DNA, the CDR3 is TGCAGTGCCGAAGGGACTAACTATGGCTACACCTTC. It specifies CSAEGTNYGYTF.

The V and J genes are TRBV29-1 and TRBJ2-5; D unclear. Looked up from germline, CDR1 is SQVTM and CDR2 is ANQGSEA. Trimming took off 0 bases at V and 5 bases at J, with 4 bases between the two ends. The CDR3 has 11 residues. The CDR3 loop reads CSVEDRETQYF. CDR3 sequence (DNA): TGCAGCGTTGAAGACAGGGAGACCCAGTACTTC.